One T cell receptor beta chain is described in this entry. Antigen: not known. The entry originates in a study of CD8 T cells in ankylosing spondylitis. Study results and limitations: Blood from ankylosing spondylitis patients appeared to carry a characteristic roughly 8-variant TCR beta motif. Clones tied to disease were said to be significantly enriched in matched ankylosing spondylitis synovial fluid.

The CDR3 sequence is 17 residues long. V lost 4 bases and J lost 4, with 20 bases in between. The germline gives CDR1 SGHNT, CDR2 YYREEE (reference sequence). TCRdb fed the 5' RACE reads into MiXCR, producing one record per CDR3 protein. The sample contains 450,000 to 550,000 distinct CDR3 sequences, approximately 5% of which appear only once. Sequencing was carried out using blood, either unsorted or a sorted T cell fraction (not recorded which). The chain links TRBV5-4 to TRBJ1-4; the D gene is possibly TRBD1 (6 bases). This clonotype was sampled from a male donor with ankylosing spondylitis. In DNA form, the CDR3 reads TGTGCCAGCAGCGCAGGATCAGACAGGTTTAGTAATGAAAAACTGTTTTTT. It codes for CASSAGSDRFSNEKLFF.